This T cell receptor beta chain was profiled in a study of blood T cell repertoires in COVID-19. Study information: PBMCs, B-cell-depleted T cells, or T cells were the source of the cDNA or gDNA that made up the material.

Sequenced by immunoSEQ multiplex PCR; TCRdb stores in-frame clones only, minus some. This table holds 300,000 or so clones, roughly 87% found once. The V gene end was trimmed by 2 bases and the J gene end by 6 bases; junction bases not matched to a gene: 7. CDR3 length: 15 residues. CDR1 and CDR2 (germline): SGHTA, FQGNSA. Sequenced sample: PBMCs or T cells enriched from blood (not recorded which). The chain uses TRBV7-2 and TRBJ1-2; TRBD1 matches at 9 bases. This sequence originates from a woman younger than 45 who had recovered from COVID-19. The CDR3 spells CASSLSRQGENGYTF. CDR3 bases: TGTGCCAGCAGCTTAAGCCGACAGGGGGAGAATGGCTACACCTTC.